Shown below are 16 T cell receptor beta chains from a single sample sequenced in a study of molecular identifiers for immune sequencing clone quantification. TCRdb re-derived calls from the PCR reads in MiXCR, one entry per CDR3 protein. Of around 460,000 distinct CDR3 sequences in the sample, roughly 26% were seen once. The sample was naive CD8+ T cells from blood, with Jurkat cell RNA spiked in. Noted subset: FACS-sorted CD8+CD4-CCR7+CD45RA+ naive T cells. Source of these receptors: a human donor in good health. Some libraries in this study had Jurkat cell RNA spiked in.

The chain combines TRBV7-3 with TRBJ2-3, with 8 bases that match TRBD2. CDR3 length: 17 residues. The trim removed 1 base at V and 2 bases at J, leaving 8 bases unmatched. CDR1 is SGHTA, CDR2 FQGTGA, per germline. The CDR3 DNA reads TGTGCCAGCAGCTTAATGGCGGGGGGCGAATACACAGATACGCAGTATTTT. Protein product: CASSLMAGGEYTDTQYF.

The table lists this clonotype with many counts. This chain links TRBV28 with TRBJ1-5; D not certain. Trimming stripped 2 bases from V and 5 bases from J, with 13 bases between. This CDR3 is 15 amino acids long. The germline gives CDR1 MDHEN, CDR2 SYDVKM. In DNA form, the CDR3 reads TGTGCCAGCAGTTTAAAAGGGTTTAAGGATCAGCCCCAGCATTTT. It specifies CASSLKGFKDQPQHF.

This clonotype was counted at least ten times. The chain recombines TRBV6-5 with TRBJ1-4; weak D call: TRBD1 (5 bases). The V gene lost 5 bases and the J gene lost 12 bases, with 16 bases spanning the gap. The length of the CDR3 is 13 residues. In germline, CDR1 is MNHEY, CDR2 SVGAGI. The CDR3 DNA sequence: TGTGCCAGCAGTCCCGGTCGGGGGGGAGAACTGTTTTTT. Translated: CASSPGRGGELFF.

This clonotype was seen more than once but under ten times. The chain has TRBV20-1 and TRBJ2-1; the match to TRBD1 covers 7 bases. With V trimmed by 3 bases and J by 0 bases, 2 bases remained unmatched. Germline V gene sequence: CDR1 DFQATT, CDR2 SNEGSKA (reference sequence). The CDR3 runs to 14 residues. The CDR3 DNA reads TGCAGTGCTAGGACAGGGCGCTCCTACAATGAGCAGTTCTTC. It translates to CSARTGRSYNEQFF.

Worth noting for this clonotype: The germline gene is not matched at one end of the junction; a read error may be the cause. The chain is built from TRBV7-6 and TRBJ1-1; no clear D. The CDR3 runs to 13 residues. Germline V gene data show CDR1 as SGHVS and CDR2 as FNYEAQ. CDR3 nucleotides: TGTGCCAGCAGCTTAGCGGGCTACACTGGAGCTTTCTTT. Its protein is CASSLAGYTGAFF.

This clonotype was found a few times. The chain uses TRBV9 and TRBJ2-7, with TRBD1 identical over 9 bases. The CDR3 contains 16 residues. The junction had 12 bases not matched to a gene; V was cut back by 3 bases and J by 5 bases. Germline CDR1 and CDR2: SGDLS and YYNGEE. In DNA form, the CDR3 reads TGTGCCAGCAGCGGTGGCCGGGACAGGGAAGAGGACGAGCAGTACTTC. Encoded protein: CASSGGRDREEDEQYF.

As for this clonotype: A much larger clone lies one base from this, so it may be a read error. The V call is TRBV5-4, the J call TRBJ1-2; 9 bases map to TRBD1. The CDR3 consists of 14 residues. Germline V gene lookup returns CDR1 SGHNT and CDR2 YYREEE (reference sequence). The trim removed 3 bases at V and 6 bases at J, leaving 6 bases unmatched. CDR3 DNA sequence: TGTGCCAGCAGCTGGGGACAGGGCGACCATGGCTACACCTTC. Translating it yields CASSWGQGDHGYTF.

In this sample, this clonotype turned up many times. The chain recombines TRBV5-4 with TRBJ2-7; TRBD1 matches at 7 bases. V shed 4 bases, J shed 2 bases, and the junction held 6 bases outside the gene matches. This CDR3 contains 14 residues. CDR1 and CDR2 (germline): SGHNT, YYREEE (reference sequence). CDR3 protein: CASSQGDVAYEQYF. The CDR3 coding sequence is TGTGCCAGCAGCCAGGGGGACGTAGCCTACGAGCAGTACTTC.

The chain couples TRBV5-1 to TRBJ2-2; 8 bases match TRBD1. The CDR3 is 17 residues long. The ends lost 4 bases at V and 6 bases at J; junction bases unmatched: 14. In germline, CDR1 is SGHRS, CDR2 YFSETQ. The CDR3 protein is CASSPAGQGASSGELFF. For the CDR3, the DNA is TGCGCCAGCAGCCCTGCGGGCCAGGGGGCGTCTTCCGGGGAGCTGTTTTTT.

The sample holds a few counts of this clonotype. This chain uses TRBV24-1 with TRBJ1-4; 9 positions match TRBD1. The CDR3 totals 19 residues. The ends lost 5 bases at V and 6 bases at J; junction bases unmatched: 18. Germline CDR1 KGHDR, CDR2 SFDVKD. The CDR3 loop reads CATSATWTGDGSPDEKLFF. DNA for the CDR3: TGTGCCACCAGTGCAACTTGGACAGGGGACGGATCCCCCGATGAAAAACTGTTTTTT.

This clonotype was detected only a few times. V usage is TRBV7-9 and J usage is TRBJ2-1; 7 positions agree with TRBD2. This CDR3 has 15 residues. Germline loops: CDR1 SEHNR, CDR2 FQNEAQ (reference sequence). J lost 6 bases, V lost 7 bases, and 12 bases had no gene match. The DNA for the CDR3 is TGTGCCAGCACCCACCGGCGGACTAGACCCAATGAGCAGTTCTTC. This encodes CASTHRRTRPNEQFF.

This clonotype has a count of ten or more. The chain has TRBV12-3 or TRBV12-4 and TRBJ1-5, with D possibly TRBD1 on 5 matching bases. V was pared by 6 bases and J by 3 bases, with 15 bases between. The CDR3 is made up of 15 amino acids. The DNA of the CDR3 is TGTGCCAGCAGCCCCCCGGGACCTGACAATCAGCCCCAGCATTTT. Translating it yields CASSPPGPDNQPQHF.

The CDR3 DNA sequence: TGTGCCAGCAGCCGGGACACTGGAACGACTGAAGCTTTCTTT. It specifies CASSRDTGTTEAFF. This sequence joins TRBV5-6 and TRBJ1-1; possible D gene TRBD1, 6 bases. The CDR3 loop spans 14 amino acids. Germline CDR1 and CDR2: SGHDT and YYEEEE. Trimming pared 4 bases from V and 5 bases from J, leaving 15 bases between.

This sequence joins TRBV28 and TRBJ2-1; TRBD2 is a possible D gene (6 bases). The CDR3 is made up of 13 amino acids. V was shortened by 8 bases and J by 1 base, with 9 bases between the two germline ends. Germline V gene lookup returns CDR1 MDHEN and CDR2 SYDVKM. The CDR3 reads CASSTRSYNEQFF. The CDR3 region has the DNA TGTGCCAGCTCGACTAGGTCCTACAATGAGCAGTTCTTC.

This clonotype was counted ten times or more. The rearrangement links TRBV6-6 to TRBJ2-3; 7 positions match TRBD2. V was pared by 7 bases and J by 2 bases, with 15 bases of the junction left unmatched. The germline V gene has CDR1 MNHNY and CDR2 SVGAGI (reference sequence). This CDR3 has 17 amino acids. CDR3 nucleotide sequence: TGTGCCAGCACCAACCCGGGACTACGCATTTACACAGATACGCAGTATTTT. Translation gives CASTNPGLRIYTDTQYF.

The gene calls are TRBV20-1 and TRBJ2-5; no definite D call. V was clipped by 2 bases and J by 0 bases, with 10 bases between them. The germline V gene encodes CDR1 DFQATT and CDR2 SNEGSKA (reference sequence). The CDR3 has 14 amino acids. For the CDR3, the DNA is TGCAGTGCTAGACAGTTGCCGTACCAAGAGACCCAGTACTTC. Residues: CSARQLPYQETQYF.